The 28 T cell receptor beta chains given below trace back to one sample, sequenced in a study of T cell changes during pregnancy in multiple sclerosis. Sequencing used immunoSEQ multiplex PCR; TCRdb keeps in-frame clones, though not all of them. The sample carries roughly 48,000 clones, roughly 92% recorded once. Source: CD4+ T cells from peripheral blood mononuclear cells, taken in the second trimester of pregnancy. Receptors originate from a female donor in good health, enrolled as a control in a pregnancy study.

The gene calls are TRBV5-1 and TRBJ2-2, with D possibly TRBD1 on 6 matching bases. The CDR3 covers 16 residues. Trimming left V 4 bases short and J 10 bases short, with 23 bases between. The germline CDR1 and CDR2 sequences are SGHRS and YFSETQ. CDR3 protein: CASSGGYRVRDEELFF. DNA of the CDR3: TGCGCCAGCAGCGGAGGATACAGGGTCAGGGATGAGGAGCTGTTTTTT.

The V and J genes are TRBV7-2 and TRBJ2-7, with TRBD1 as a possible D gene (6 bases). V was clipped by 7 bases and J by 2 bases, with 15 bases between them. There are 14 residues in the CDR3. From germline, CDR1 is SGHTA and CDR2 FQGNSA. CDR3 sequence: CASNRRDTTYEQYF. In DNA form, the CDR3 reads TGTGCCAGCAACCGTCGGGACACCACCTACGAGCAGTACTTC.

The CDR3 here is CAIRGADNTQYF. The CDR3 region has the DNA TGTGCCATCAGAGGGGCGGACAATACGCAGTATTTT. The rearrangement links TRBV10-3 to TRBJ2-3, with D perhaps matching TRBD1 (5 bases). V lost 6 bases, J lost 7 bases, and 11 bases lay in between. Germline values: CDR1 ENHRY, CDR2 SYGVKD. The length of the CDR3 is 12 residues.

The CDR3 DNA follows: TGCGCCAGCAGCACCAGCGGGGACCGCGTTTTCAAAACGCAGTATTTT. As protein: CASSTSGDRVFKTQYF. The chain links TRBV5-1 to TRBJ2-3; TRBD2 agrees at 7 bases. V was pared by 4 bases and J by 9 bases, with 17 bases of the junction left unmatched. The CDR3 length is 16 residues. CDR1 and CDR2 from the germline V gene are SGHRS and YFSETQ.

The chain is built from TRBV7-2 and TRBJ2-2, with a weak D call TRBD2 (6 bases). The CDR3 runs 16 residues. CDR1 SGHTA and CDR2 FQGNSA come from the germline V gene. The V gene lost 2 bases and the J gene lost 0 bases, with 10 bases spanning the gap. CDR3 region: CASSLSWRANTGELFF. For the CDR3, the DNA is TGTGCCAGCAGCTTAAGTTGGAGGGCGAACACCGGGGAGCTGTTTTTT. Full variable domain (outside the CDR3, taken from reference TRBV7-2 and TRBJ2-2): GAGVSQSPSNKVTEKGKDVELRCDPISGHTALYWYRQSLGQGLEFLIYFQGNSAPDKSGLPSDRFSAERTGGSVSTLTIQRTQQEDSAVYLCASSLSWRANTGELFFGEGSRLTVL.

The rearrangement joins TRBV7-2 to TRBJ2-6; 7 nucleotides agree with TRBD2. Trimming at V came to 5 bases and at J to 0 bases, leaving 7 bases not matched to a gene. This CDR3 spans 17 amino acids. Germline V CDR1 and CDR2: SGHTA, FQGNSA. The CDR3 DNA sequence: TGTGCCAGCAGCGGGAGGGCCCTTAACTCTGGGGCCAACGTCCTGACTTTC. Amino acids: CASSGRALNSGANVLTF.

The rearrangement joins TRBV5-1 to TRBJ2-7; TRBD2 aligns across 8 bases. CDR1 is SGHRS, CDR2 YFSETQ, per germline. CDR3 length: 17 amino acids. Trimming took 1 base from V and 0 from J; bases not matched to a gene: 9. The chain's CDR3 is CASSLLAGTASSYEQYF. The CDR3 DNA sequence: TGCGCCAGCAGCTTGCTAGCGGGCACAGCCAGCTCCTACGAGCAGTACTTC.

The chain combines TRBV9 with TRBJ2-3; D might be TRBD2 (5 bases). CDR1 and CDR2 (germline): SGDLS, YYNGEE. The CDR3 covers 16 residues. Between the trimmed V and J ends, which lost 4 bases and 1 base, there was a span of 16 bases. CDR3 bases: TGTGCCAGCAGCTCCTCCACTAGTCCCGGCACAGATACGCAGTATTTT. Its translation is CASSSSTSPGTDTQYF.

The genes are TRBV29-1 and TRBJ2-1; weak D call: TRBD1 (6 bases). This CDR3 region has 16 residues. V gave up 1 base and J gave up 4 bases, with 17 bases separating them. CDR1 SQVTM and CDR2 ANQGSEA come from the germline V gene. The CDR3 loop is CSVEARTDPLYNEQFF. The CDR3 nucleotides are TGCAGCGTTGAAGCAAGGACAGACCCCCTATACAATGAGCAGTTCTTC.

The CDR3 loop is CATSRAGTGGFETQYF. The CDR3 nucleotides read TGTGCCACCAGCAGGGCCGGGACAGGGGGTTTCGAGACCCAGTACTTC. V gene TRBV15 combines with J gene TRBJ2-5; 11 nucleotides align to TRBD1. This CDR3 spans 16 amino acids. The junction had 8 bases not matched to a gene; V was cut back by 3 bases and J by 5 bases. Germline CDR1 reads LNHNV; CDR2 reads YYDKDF (reference sequence). Full variable domain (missing parts from reference TRBV15 and TRBJ2-5): DAMVIQNPRYQVTQFGKPVTLSCSQTLNHNVMYWYQQKSSQAPKLLFHYYDKDFNNEADTPDNFQSRRPNTSFCFLDIRSPGLGDTAMYLCATSRAGTGGFETQYFGPGTRLLVL.

This chain links TRBV19 with TRBJ1-4, with unresolved D. V gave up 5 bases and J gave up 4 bases, with 8 bases separating them. The CDR3 contains 13 residues. CDR1 and CDR2 (germline): LNHDA, SQIVND (reference sequence). This CDR3 is CASSLSLNEKLFF. In DNA form, the CDR3 reads TGTGCCAGTAGTCTGAGCCTTAATGAAAAACTGTTTTTT.

This clone was seen once. This chain connects TRBV11-2 to TRBJ2-3; 7 bases agree with TRBD1. The CDR3 runs 13 residues. Germline loops: CDR1 SGHAT, CDR2 FQNNGV. The junction had 3 bases not matched to a gene; V was cut back by 6 bases and J by 3 bases. CDR3 coding DNA: TGTGCCAGCAGAAGACAGGGTACAGATACGCAGTATTTT. It is translated as CASRRQGTDTQYF.

J is TRBJ1-2 and V is TRBV9; D is perhaps TRBD1 (6 bases). This CDR3 has 16 amino acids. In germline, CDR1 is SGDLS, CDR2 YYNGEE. V lost 5 bases to trimming and J lost 6 bases, with 23 bases between them. This CDR3 is CASSPGTLRDTHGYTF. In DNA form, the CDR3 reads TGTGCCAGCAGTCCCGGTACTCTCAGGGACACCCATGGCTACACCTTC.

This chain connects TRBV6-6 to TRBJ2-7, with D possibly being TRBD2 (6 bases). The CDR3 is 16 amino acids. V was trimmed by 6 bases and J by 2 bases, leaving 20 bases between them. Germline CDR1 and CDR2: MNHNY and SVGAGI (reference sequence). The CDR3: CASRGTRAGSPYEQYF. The CDR3 coding sequence is TGTGCCAGCAGGGGGACTCGAGCCGGCTCCCCCTACGAGCAGTACTTC.

The chain links TRBV19 to TRBJ1-2, with D unclear. Trimming cost V 6 bases and J 3 bases, with 11 bases left between them. This CDR3 spans 13 amino acids. Looked up from germline, CDR1 is LNHDA and CDR2 is SQIVND (reference sequence). CDR3 amino acids: CASRPSRDYGYTF. In DNA, the CDR3 is TGTGCCAGTAGGCCGTCGAGGGACTATGGCTACACCTTC. The whole variable domain, remainder taken from reference TRBV19 and TRBJ1-2, is DGGITQSPKYLFRKEGQNVTLSCEQNLNHDAMYWYRQDPGQGLRLIYYSQIVNDFQKGDIAEGYSVSREKKESFPLTVTSAQKNPTAFYLCASRPSRDYGYTFGSGTRLTVV.

The chain carries TRBV10-1 and TRBJ2-1; 8 positions agree with TRBD2. The CDR3 has 17 residues. The junction had 15 bases not matched to a gene; V was cut back by 4 bases and J by 7 bases. Germline lookup yields CDR1 WNHNN and CDR2 SYGVQD (reference sequence). This CDR3 reads CASSVAGRGARVNEQFF. The CDR3 region has the DNA TGCGCCAGCAGTGTTGCGGGGCGGGGGGCGCGGGTAAATGAGCAGTTCTTC.

CDR3 DNA: TGTGCCAGTAGTGACAGGAGGAACACTGAAGCTTTCTTT. Encoded protein: CASSDRRNTEAFF. This chain links TRBV19 with TRBJ1-1, with TRBD1 as a possible D gene (6 bases). V was clipped by 5 bases and J by 1 base, with 8 bases between them. This CDR3 region has 13 residues. The germline V gene encodes CDR1 LNHDA and CDR2 SQIVND (reference sequence).

The chain has TRBV9 and TRBJ2-3; D might be TRBD1 (5 bases). The CDR3 extends over 15 amino acids. The germline V gene has CDR1 SGDLS and CDR2 YYNGEE. Trimming stripped 4 bases from V and 2 bases from J, with 14 bases between. CDR3 loop: CASSPKGRNTDTQYF. For the CDR3, the DNA is TGTGCCAGCAGCCCTAAGGGGCGGAACACAGATACGCAGTATTTT. Full variable domain (outside the CDR3, taken from reference TRBV9 and TRBJ2-3): DSGVTQTPKHLITATGQRVTLRCSPRSGDLSVYWYQQSLDQGLQFLIQYYNGEERAKGNILERFSAQQFPDLHSELNLSSLELGDSALYFCASSPKGRNTDTQYFGPGTRLTVL.

The chain links TRBV4-3 to TRBJ2-1, with 10 positions matching TRBD2. Germline CDR1 reads LGHNA; CDR2 reads YSLEER. V lost 1 base and J lost 7; bases outside the gene matches: 4. CDR3 length: 15 residues. DNA of the CDR3: TGCGCCAGCAGCCAAGGGACTAGCGGTCGGAATGAGCAGTTCTTC. Its translation: CASSQGTSGRNEQFF.

This clone was observed once. The V and J genes are TRBV27 and TRBJ1-6; possibly TRBD1 for D (5 bases). The CDR3 totals 18 residues. In germline, CDR1 is MNHEY, CDR2 SMNVEV (reference sequence). Trimming took off 5 bases at V and 5 bases at J, with 22 bases between the two ends. CDR3 DNA sequence: TGTGCCAGCAGTCCGTACTTCACTGACAGTACTAATAATTCACCCCTCCACTTT. Protein sequence: CASSPYFTDSTNNSPLHF.

The V call is TRBV11-2, the J call TRBJ2-2, with 10 bases fitting TRBD1. Unmatched junction bases numbered 7, after V lost 5 bases and J lost 4 bases. Germline loops: CDR1 SGHAT, CDR2 FQNNGV. The CDR3 loop spans 16 amino acids. The CDR3 here is CASSPRTGGGTGELFF. The CDR3 bases are TGTGCCAGCAGCCCGAGGACAGGGGGGGGCACCGGGGAGCTGTTTTTT.

The rearrangement uses TRBV29-1 and TRBJ2-1, with unresolved D. The ends were cut back, 4 bases at V and 12 bases at J, with 19 bases in the middle. CDR1 is SQVTM and CDR2 is ANQGSEA in the germline V gene. The CDR3 length is 13 residues. Here the CDR3 DNA reads TGCAGCGTTGTACCTGGCCGCCTTGAATCGCAGTTCTTC. It yields the protein CSVVPGRLESQFF.

This chain joins TRBV25-1 and TRBJ2-1; TRBD2 agrees at 11 bases. Trimming cost V 5 bases and J 9 bases; bases outside gene matches: 3. Germline assignment: CDR1 MGHDK and CDR2 SYGVNS. The CDR3 contains 13 residues. In nucleotides, the CDR3 is TGTGCCAGCAGTTTAGCGGGGGGGCTTGAGCAGTTCTTC. As protein: CASSLAGGLEQFF.

This clone was seen just once. The rearrangement joins TRBV19 to TRBJ2-7, with D possibly TRBD2 on 6 matching bases. The length of the CDR3 is 15 residues. Trimming removed 4 bases from V and 2 bases from J, with 15 bases in between. Germline CDR1 reads LNHDA; CDR2 reads SQIVND (reference sequence). CDR3 sequence (DNA): TGTGCCAGTAGTAACCCGGGGGACCAGACCTACGAGCAGTACTTC. This sequence encodes CASSNPGDQTYEQYF.

J is TRBJ1-5 and V is TRBV5-5, with D perhaps matching TRBD1 (5 bases). V was clipped by 1 base and J by 4 bases, with 15 bases between them. This CDR3 has 16 residues. Germline CDR1 reads SGHKS; CDR2 reads YYEKEE (reference sequence). CDR3 coding DNA: TGTGCCAGCAGCTTGACCGTGACGCGGGGGAATCAGCCCCAGCATTTT. This gives the protein CASSLTVTRGNQPQHF. The variable domain in full, with the rest retrieved from reference TRBV5-5 and TRBJ1-5, is DAGVTQSPTHLIKTRGQQVTLRCSPISGHKSVSWYQQVLGQGPQFIFQYYEKEERGRGNFPDRFSARQFPNYSSELNVNALLLGDSALYLCASSLTVTRGNQPQHFGDGTRLSIL.

This chain connects TRBV7-2 to TRBJ2-7; 8 bases agree with TRBD1. Germline CDR1 is SGHTA and CDR2 is FQGNSA. CDR3 length: 14 amino acids. Losses at the gene ends were 5 bases for V and 6 bases for J; bases not matched to a gene: 9. CDR3 loop: CASSLTGAGPEQYF. In DNA form, the CDR3 reads TGTGCCAGCAGCCTGACAGGGGCTGGTCCCGAGCAGTACTTC.

J is TRBJ2-1 and V is TRBV11-3; TRBD2 might be the D (7 bases). V lost 2 bases and J 5 bases, leaving 19 bases between the germline ends. The CDR3 contains 17 residues. The germline CDR1 and CDR2 sequences are SGHNT and YENEEA. In nucleotides, the CDR3 is TGTGCCAGCAGCTTAAATGTCCTCGGGGGGCCAAACAATGAGCAGTTCTTC. It yields the protein CASSLNVLGGPNNEQFF.

This chain links TRBV30 with TRBJ2-7; 8 positions match TRBD1. With V trimmed by 3 bases and J by 3 bases, 13 bases remained unmatched. The CDR3 loop spans 16 amino acids. Germline V gene sequence: CDR1 GTSNPN, CDR2 SVGIG (reference sequence). The CDR3 spells CAWRVAFGTGFYEQYF. The CDR3 DNA follows: TGTGCCTGGAGGGTAGCCTTTGGGACAGGCTTCTACGAGCAGTACTTC.